These 26 T cell receptor beta chains originate from one sample sequenced in a study of cytomegalovirus exposure and HLA in healthy donors. Use of 60 Vbeta and 13 Jbeta primers characterized the PCR. Repertoires were generated with immunoSEQ multiplex PCR, while TCRdb's copy carries only in-frame clones and drops some. This sample has more than 110,000 clones, with around 75% found just once. Sequenced input: PBMCs. Receptors were obtained from a woman in her twenties or thirties in good health and CMV-seronegative.

The chain employs TRBV5-5 and TRBJ2-3, with 16 bases that match TRBD2. Germline assignment: CDR1 SGHKS and CDR2 YYEKEE (reference sequence). The CDR3 covers 18 residues. J was trimmed by 2 bases and V by 0 bases; bases with no gene match: 3. The chain's CDR3 is CASSLEGLAGGTTDTQYF. The CDR3, as DNA: TGTGCCAGCAGCTTGGAGGGACTAGCGGGAGGGACCACAGATACGCAGTATTTT.

The rearrangement links TRBV5-1 to TRBJ1-2; no clear D gene. This CDR3 has 16 amino acids. The V end lost 4 bases, the J end lost 4 bases, and 20 bases lay between the germline ends. CDR1 is SGHRS and CDR2 is YFSETQ in the germline V gene. For the CDR3, the DNA is TGCGCCAGCAGCCCAGGAGGCGCAGAAAAGGCCTATGGCTACACCTTC. Protein: CASSPGGAEKAYGYTF.

The V and J genes are TRBV6-1 and TRBJ1-4, with 10 bases fitting TRBD1. Germline V gene lookup returns CDR1 MNHNS and CDR2 SASEGT. The length of the CDR3 is 15 residues. V lost 8 bases to trimming and J lost 6 bases; unmatched junction nucleotides: 9. The CDR3 loop reads CASSRLGTGDEKLFF. The DNA of the CDR3 is TGTGCCAGCTCCAGGCTAGGGACAGGGGATGAAAAACTGTTTTTT.

The gene calls are TRBV11-2 and TRBJ2-1, with 7 nucleotides matching TRBD2. The CDR3 spans 12 residues. V shed 5 bases, J shed 10 bases, and the junction held 5 bases outside the gene matches. The germline V gene has CDR1 SGHAT and CDR2 FQNNGV. The CDR3 is CASSPTSREQFF. The CDR3 DNA reads TGTGCCAGCAGCCCGACTAGCAGGGAGCAGTTCTTC.

This chain joins TRBV29-1 and TRBJ2-7, with 12 bases that match TRBD1. J was trimmed by 7 bases and V by 7 bases; bases with no gene match: 5. The germline V gene has CDR1 SQVTM and CDR2 ANQGSEA. This CDR3 comprises 12 residues. As DNA, the CDR3 is TGCAGCGGGGGACAGGGGGCGAGAGAGCAGTACTTC. It codes for CSGGQGAREQYF.

The rearrangement uses TRBV11-1 and TRBJ2-7; 14 bases line up with TRBD2. The CDR3 loop spans 15 amino acids. Trimming removed 5 bases from V and 5 bases from J; junction bases left unmatched: 5. CDR1 and CDR2 (germline): SGHAT, FQDESV (reference sequence). The CDR3 spells CASSTTSGRADEQYF. The CDR3, as DNA: TGTGCCAGCAGCACGACTAGCGGGAGGGCCGACGAGCAGTACTTC.

The rearrangement uses TRBV29-1 and TRBJ2-3; the match to TRBD2 covers 7 bases. The CDR3 is made up of 12 amino acids. J lost 6 bases, V lost 7 bases, and 7 bases had no gene match. Germline V lookup: CDR1 SQVTM, CDR2 ANQGSEA. The CDR3: CSAQERGDTQYF. CDR3 in DNA: TGCAGCGCCCAAGAGCGGGGCGATACGCAGTATTTT.

This chain joins TRBV7-9 and TRBJ1-3; possibly TRBD1 for D (5 bases). The CDR3 is 15 residues long. V was pared by 1 base and J by 4 bases, with 11 bases between. Germline values: CDR1 SEHNR, CDR2 FQNEAQ (reference sequence). The DNA for the CDR3 is TGTGCCAGCAGCTTAGGCTTGAACAGGGGAAACACCATATATTTT. This gives the protein CASSLGLNRGNTIYF.

This clone was counted a single time. The J gene is TRBJ1-3, the V gene TRBV5-1; 9 bases are a match to TRBD1. This CDR3 contains 15 residues. V was clipped by 4 bases and J by 0 bases; unmatched bases: 2. Per germline, CDR1 SGHRS and CDR2 YFSETQ. The CDR3 loop reads CASSMTGGSGNTIYF. CDR3 in DNA: TGCGCCAGCAGCATGACAGGGGGCTCTGGAAACACCATATATTTT.

The chain has TRBV5-1 and TRBJ1-2; 7 nucleotides match TRBD1. The germline V gene encodes CDR1 SGHRS and CDR2 YFSETQ. This CDR3 is built from 14 residues. V shed 4 bases, J shed 8 bases, and the junction held 11 bases outside the gene matches. As DNA, the CDR3 is TGCGCCAGCAGCCCGATGACAGGGCCGGAGGGCTACACCTTC. This translates into CASSPMTGPEGYTF. The full variable domain, rest sourced from reference TRBV5-1 and TRBJ1-2, is KAGVTQTPRYLIKTRGQQVTLSCSPISGHRSVSWYQQTPGQGLQFLFEYFSETQRNKGNFPGRFSGRQFSNSRSEMNVSTLELGDSALYLCASSPMTGPEGYTFGSGTRLTVV.

The J gene is TRBJ2-3, the V gene TRBV6-1; 10 nucleotides line up with TRBD2. The CDR3 runs 15 residues. Germline V gives CDR1 MNHNS, CDR2 SASEGT. V shed 6 bases and J 6 bases; nucleotides not matched to a gene: 9. This CDR3 is CASRALAGLGDTQYF. The CDR3 DNA sequence: TGTGCCAGCAGAGCACTAGCGGGGCTCGGGGATACGCAGTATTTT.

The CDR3 DNA is TGTGCCAGCAGTTACTCGAGGGGGTACGTAAACACTGAAGCTTTCTTT. Residues: CASSYSRGYVNTEAFF. This chain uses TRBV6-6 with TRBJ1-1; possible D gene TRBD1, 6 bases. V was pared by 0 bases and J by 2 bases, with 13 bases between. CDR1 is MNHNY and CDR2 is SVGAGI in the germline V gene (reference sequence). The length of the CDR3 is 16 residues.

This clone has just a few counts. The chain recombines TRBV6-5 with TRBJ2-4; D perhaps matches TRBD1 (5 bases). Germline V gives CDR1 MNHEY, CDR2 SVGAGI. The CDR3 contains 16 residues. Trimming took off 0 bases at V and 0 bases at J, with 9 bases between the two ends. CDR3 region: CASSYSPGLAKNIQYF. CDR3 nucleotides: TGTGCCAGCAGTTACTCCCCAGGGCTAGCCAAAAACATTCAGTACTTC.

This chain joins TRBV7-2 and TRBJ1-1, with 7 bases that match TRBD1. Germline assignment: CDR1 SGHTA and CDR2 FQGNSA. CDR3 length: 16 amino acids. The trim removed 2 bases at V and 2 bases at J, leaving 8 bases unmatched. The DNA of the CDR3 is TGTGCCAGCAGCTTATCCCCTGGACAGGCCAACACTGAAGCTTTCTTT. It encodes CASSLSPGQANTEAFF.

V usage is TRBV18 and J usage is TRBJ2-7; 7 bases align to TRBD1. V trimming: 8 bases; J trimming: 6 bases; junction bases outside the gene matches: 7. This CDR3 comprises 12 residues. Germline loops: CDR1 KGHSH, CDR2 LQKENI. The CDR3 bases are TGTGCCAGCAGTACAGGGGCGGGCGAGCAGTACGTC. Protein: CASSTGAGEQYV.

V is TRBV9 and J is TRBJ2-1; 14 nucleotides line up with TRBD2. Unmatched junction bases numbered 9, after V lost 0 bases and J lost 10 bases. This CDR3 is 17 amino acids long. Germline V gene lookup returns CDR1 SGDLS and CDR2 YYNGEE. The CDR3: CASSVERGLAGEGEQFF. The CDR3 DNA reads as TGTGCCAGCAGCGTAGAAAGGGGACTAGCGGGAGAGGGAGAGCAGTTCTTC. The full variable domain, its missing parts supplied by reference TRBV9 and TRBJ2-1, is DSGVTQTPKHLITATGQRVTLRCSPRSGDLSVYWYQQSLDQGLQFLIQYYNGEERAKGNILERFSAQQFPDLHSELNLSSLELGDSALYFCASSVERGLAGEGEQFFGPGTRLTVL.

The CDR3 region is CASSREWGDTQYF. The CDR3 DNA reads as TGTGCCAGCAGTCGGGAGTGGGGAGATACGCAGTATTTT. This chain joins TRBV2 and TRBJ2-3, with TRBD2 as a possible D gene (6 bases). V was trimmed by 5 bases and J by 5 bases, leaving 11 bases between them. CDR1 SNHLY and CDR2 FYNNEI come from the germline V gene. The CDR3 covers 13 residues.

This clone showed up just once. The chain employs TRBV4-1 and TRBJ2-1, with 11 bases lining up with TRBD2. Trimming cost V 5 bases and J 4 bases; bases outside gene matches: 4. Per germline, CDR1 MGHRA and CDR2 YSYEKL. The CDR3 extends over 15 amino acids. This chain's CDR3 is CASSKGLAVYNEQFF. The CDR3 nucleotides are TGCGCCAGCAGCAAGGGACTAGCGGTTTACAATGAGCAGTTCTTC.

The chain couples TRBV7-9 to TRBJ2-7; unclear D gene. The CDR3 sequence is 15 residues long. CDR1 is SEHNR, CDR2 FQNEAQ, per germline (reference sequence). The V gene lost 1 base and the J gene lost 0 bases, with 10 bases spanning the gap. The CDR3 reads CASSLGIAASYEQYF. As DNA, the CDR3 is TGTGCCAGCAGCTTAGGTATCGCGGCCTCCTACGAGCAGTACTTC.

As to this clone: Other DNA sequences in the same sample also yield this CDR3. The V and J genes are TRBV27 and TRBJ2-5, with 12 bases aligning to TRBD2. J was trimmed by 4 bases and V by 4 bases; bases with no gene match: 1. The germline V gene encodes CDR1 MNHEY and CDR2 SMNVEV (reference sequence). CDR3 size: 14 residues. The DNA of the CDR3 is TGTGCCAGCAGTTCACTAGCGGGAGGAGAGACCCAGTACTTC. Amino acid sequence: CASSSLAGGETQYF.

The rearrangement links TRBV9 to TRBJ1-6; no clear D gene. The CDR3 sequence is 14 residues long. Germline V gives CDR1 SGDLS, CDR2 YYNGEE. V was pared by 2 bases and J by 9 bases, with 12 bases between. This CDR3 is CASSVFESFSPLHF. The CDR3 DNA follows: TGTGCCAGCAGCGTGTTTGAGTCCTTTTCACCCCTCCACTTT.

The V gene is TRBV6-6, the J gene TRBJ1-5, with 8 bases fitting TRBD1. V trimming: 8 bases; J trimming: 5 bases; junction bases outside the gene matches: 5. CDR1 is MNHNY, CDR2 SVGAGI, per germline (reference sequence). CDR3 length: 13 amino acids. The CDR3 reads CASGTGPHQPQHF. The CDR3 nucleotides are TGTGCCAGCGGGACAGGACCTCATCAGCCCCAGCATTTT.

The chain is built from TRBV6-5 and TRBJ2-3, with 8 bases that match TRBD1. The CDR3 sequence is 14 residues long. V lost 10 bases, J lost 3 bases, and 9 bases stayed unmatched. Per the germline V gene, CDR1 is MNHEY and CDR2 is SVGAGI. The CDR3 loop reads CATSIQGATDTQYF. CDR3 nucleotides: TGTGCCACCTCAATTCAGGGGGCAACAGATACGCAGTATTTT.

As regards this clone: The same CDR3 arises from other DNA sequences in this sample as well. The chain joins TRBV5-5 to TRBJ2-3, with D possibly being TRBD2 (5 bases). The CDR3 covers 14 residues. V gave up 0 bases and J gave up 4 bases, with 9 bases separating them. Germline assignment: CDR1 SGHKS and CDR2 YYEKEE (reference sequence). CDR3 sequence (DNA): TGTGCCAGCAGCTTGGAAGGAGGACCAGATACGCAGTATTTT. Its translation: CASSLEGGPDTQYF. Variable domain in full (rest from reference TRBV5-5 and TRBJ2-3): DAGVTQSPTHLIKTRGQQVTLRCSPISGHKSVSWYQQVLGQGPQFIFQYYEKEERGRGNFPDRFSARQFPNYSSELNVNALLLGDSALYLCASSLEGGPDTQYFGPGTRLTVL.

In this sample, this clone turned up a few times. V is TRBV4-2 and J is TRBJ1-4, with D maybe TRBD1 (6 bases). This CDR3 comprises 15 residues. V shed 4 bases and J shed 0 bases, with 9 bases lying between them. Germline values: CDR1 LGHNA, CDR2 YNFKEQ. DNA of the CDR3: TGTGCCAGCAGCCGGTACAGGGCAACTAATGAAAAACTGTTTTTT. This codes for CASSRYRATNEKLFF.

This clone was detected once. This chain links TRBV4-1 with TRBJ1-2; D gene ambiguous. V gave up 0 bases and J gave up 8 bases, with 10 bases separating them. The CDR3 totals 13 residues. Per the germline V gene, CDR1 is MGHRA and CDR2 is YSYEKL. The CDR3 loop is CASSQEFGMGYTF. CDR3 coding DNA: TGCGCCAGCAGCCAAGAATTCGGGATGGGCTACACCTTC.